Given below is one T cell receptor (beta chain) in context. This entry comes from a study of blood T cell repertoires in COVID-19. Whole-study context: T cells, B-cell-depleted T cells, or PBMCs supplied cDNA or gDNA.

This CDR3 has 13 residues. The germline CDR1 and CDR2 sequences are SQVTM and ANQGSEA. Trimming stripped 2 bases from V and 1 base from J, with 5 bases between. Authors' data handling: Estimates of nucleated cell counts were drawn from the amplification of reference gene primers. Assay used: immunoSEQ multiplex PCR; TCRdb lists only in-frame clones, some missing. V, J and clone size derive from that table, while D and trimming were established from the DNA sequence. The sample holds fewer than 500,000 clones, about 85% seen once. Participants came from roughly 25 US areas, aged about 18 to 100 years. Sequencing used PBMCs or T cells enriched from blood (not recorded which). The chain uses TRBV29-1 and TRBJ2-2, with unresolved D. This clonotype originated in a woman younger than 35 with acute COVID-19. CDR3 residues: CSVERLNTGELFF. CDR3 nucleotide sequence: TGCAGCGTTGAAAGACTGAACACCGGGGAGCTGTTTTTT.